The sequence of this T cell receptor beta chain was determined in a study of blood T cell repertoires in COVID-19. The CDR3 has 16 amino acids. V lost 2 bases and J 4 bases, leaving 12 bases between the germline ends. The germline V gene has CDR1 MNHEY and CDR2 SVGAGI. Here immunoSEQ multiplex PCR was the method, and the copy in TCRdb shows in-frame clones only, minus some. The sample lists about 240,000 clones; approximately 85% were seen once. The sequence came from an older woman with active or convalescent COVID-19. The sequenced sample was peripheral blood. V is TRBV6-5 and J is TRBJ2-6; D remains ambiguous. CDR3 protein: CASSYSLLAGANVLTF. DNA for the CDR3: TGTGCCAGCAGTTACAGTTTGCTGGCCGGGGCCAACGTCCTGACTTTC.